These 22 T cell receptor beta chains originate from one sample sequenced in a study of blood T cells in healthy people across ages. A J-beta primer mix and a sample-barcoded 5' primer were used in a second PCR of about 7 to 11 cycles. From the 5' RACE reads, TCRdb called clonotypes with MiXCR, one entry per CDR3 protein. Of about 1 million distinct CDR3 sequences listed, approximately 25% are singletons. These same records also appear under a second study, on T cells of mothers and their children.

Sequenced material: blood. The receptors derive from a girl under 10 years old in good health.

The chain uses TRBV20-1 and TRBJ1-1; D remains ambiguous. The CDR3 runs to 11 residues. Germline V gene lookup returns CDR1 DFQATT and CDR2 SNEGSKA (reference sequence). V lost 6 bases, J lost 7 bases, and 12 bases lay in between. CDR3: CSATAVDEAFF. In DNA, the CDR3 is TGCAGTGCCACCGCTGTGGATGAAGCTTTCTTT.

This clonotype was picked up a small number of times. In nucleotides, the CDR3 is TGTGCCAGCAGCCCTAGTTACGACACTGAAGCTTTCTTT. Its protein product is CASSPSYDTEAFF. The rearrangement links TRBV7-9 to TRBJ1-1; D call uncertain. V lost 5 bases, J lost 3 bases, and 10 bases lay in between. This CDR3 comprises 13 residues. Germline V gives CDR1 SEHNR, CDR2 FQNEAQ (reference sequence).

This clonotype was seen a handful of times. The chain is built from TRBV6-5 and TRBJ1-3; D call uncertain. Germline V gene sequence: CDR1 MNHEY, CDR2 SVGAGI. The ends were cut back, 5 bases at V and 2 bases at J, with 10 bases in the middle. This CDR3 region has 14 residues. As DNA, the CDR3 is TGTGCCAGCAGTACCACACCACCTGGAAACACCATATATTTT. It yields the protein CASSTTPPGNTIYF.

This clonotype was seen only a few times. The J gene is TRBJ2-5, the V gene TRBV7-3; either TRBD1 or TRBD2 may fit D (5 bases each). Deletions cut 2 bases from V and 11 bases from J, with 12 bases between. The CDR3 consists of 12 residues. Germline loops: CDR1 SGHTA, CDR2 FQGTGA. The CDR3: CASSLFIGEQYF. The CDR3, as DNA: TGTGCCAGCAGCTTATTCATAGGGGAGCAGTACTTC.

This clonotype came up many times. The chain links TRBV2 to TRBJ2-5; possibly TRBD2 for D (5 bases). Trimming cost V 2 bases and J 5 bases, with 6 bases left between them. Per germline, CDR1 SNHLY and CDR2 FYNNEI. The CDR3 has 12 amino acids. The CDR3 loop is CASSETGETQYF. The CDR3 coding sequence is TGTGCCAGCAGTGAAACGGGGGAGACCCAGTACTTC.

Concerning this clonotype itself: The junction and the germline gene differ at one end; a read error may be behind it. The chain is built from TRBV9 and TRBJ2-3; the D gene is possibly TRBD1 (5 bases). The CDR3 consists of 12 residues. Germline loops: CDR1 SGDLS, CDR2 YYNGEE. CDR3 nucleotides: TGTGCCAGCAGCGGAAACACAGGTACGCAGTACTTT. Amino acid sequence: CASSGNTGTQYF. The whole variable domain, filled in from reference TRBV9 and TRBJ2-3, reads DSGVTQTPKHLITATGQRVTLRCSPRSGDLSVYWYQQSLDQGLQFLIQYYNGEERAKGNILERFSAQQFPDLHSELNLSSLELGDSALYFCASSGNTGTQYFGPGTRLTVL.

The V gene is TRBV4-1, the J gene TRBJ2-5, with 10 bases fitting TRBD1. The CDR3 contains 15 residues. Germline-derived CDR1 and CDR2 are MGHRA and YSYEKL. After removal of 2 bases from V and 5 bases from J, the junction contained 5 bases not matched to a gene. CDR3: CASSQPTGGAETQYF. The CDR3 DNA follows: TGCGCCAGCAGCCAACCGACAGGGGGCGCCGAGACCCAGTACTTC.

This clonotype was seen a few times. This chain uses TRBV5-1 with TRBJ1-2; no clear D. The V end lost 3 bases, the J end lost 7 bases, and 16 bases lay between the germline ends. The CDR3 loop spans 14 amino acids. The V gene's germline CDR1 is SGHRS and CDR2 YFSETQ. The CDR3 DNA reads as TGCGCCAGCAGCTCGGACCCGGGAGGACGTGGCTACACCTTC. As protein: CASSSDPGGRGYTF.

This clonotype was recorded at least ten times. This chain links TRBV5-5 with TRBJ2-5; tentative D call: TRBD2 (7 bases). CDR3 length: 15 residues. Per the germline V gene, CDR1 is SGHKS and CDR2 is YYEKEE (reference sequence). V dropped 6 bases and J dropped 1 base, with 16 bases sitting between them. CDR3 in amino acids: CASTLIGGPQETQYF. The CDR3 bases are TGTGCCAGCACCCTAATCGGGGGGCCCCAAGAGACCCAGTACTTC.

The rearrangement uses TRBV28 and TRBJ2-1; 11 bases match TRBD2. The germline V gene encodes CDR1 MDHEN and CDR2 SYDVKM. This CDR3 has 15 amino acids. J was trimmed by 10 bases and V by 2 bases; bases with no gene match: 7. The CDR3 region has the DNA TGTGCCAGCAGTTTAAGGAGACTAGCGGGACGGGAGCAGTTCTTC. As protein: CASSLRRLAGREQFF.

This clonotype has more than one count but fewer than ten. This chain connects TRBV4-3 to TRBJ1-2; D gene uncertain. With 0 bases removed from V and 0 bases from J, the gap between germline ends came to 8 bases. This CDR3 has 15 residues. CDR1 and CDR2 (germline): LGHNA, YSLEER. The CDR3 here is CASSQDGRANYGYTF. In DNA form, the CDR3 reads TGCGCCAGCAGCCAAGACGGCCGAGCTAACTATGGCTACACCTTC.

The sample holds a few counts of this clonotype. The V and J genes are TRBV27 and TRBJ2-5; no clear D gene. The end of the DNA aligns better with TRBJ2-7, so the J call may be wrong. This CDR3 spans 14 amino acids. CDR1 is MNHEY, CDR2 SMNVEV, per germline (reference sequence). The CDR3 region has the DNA TGTGCCAGCAGTTTATTTCCAGTCTCCTACGAGCAGTACTTC. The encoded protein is CASSLFPVSYEQYF.

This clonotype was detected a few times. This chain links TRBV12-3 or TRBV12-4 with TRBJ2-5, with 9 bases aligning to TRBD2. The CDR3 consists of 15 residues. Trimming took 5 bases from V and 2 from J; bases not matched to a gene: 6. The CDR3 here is CASSVLSGGQETQYF. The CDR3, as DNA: TGTGCCAGCAGTGTTCTCAGCGGGGGGCAAGAGACCCAGTACTTC.

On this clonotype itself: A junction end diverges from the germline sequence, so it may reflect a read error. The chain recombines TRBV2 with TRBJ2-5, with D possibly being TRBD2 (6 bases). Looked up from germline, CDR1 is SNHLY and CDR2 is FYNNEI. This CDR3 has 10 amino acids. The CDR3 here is CGGEGETQYF. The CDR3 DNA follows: TGCGGGGGAGAGGGAGAGACCCAGTACTTC.

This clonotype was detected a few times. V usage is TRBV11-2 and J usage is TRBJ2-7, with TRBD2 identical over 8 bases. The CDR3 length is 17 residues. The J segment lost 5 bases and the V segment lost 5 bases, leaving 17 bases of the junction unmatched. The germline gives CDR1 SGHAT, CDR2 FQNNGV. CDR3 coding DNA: TGTGCCAGCAGCCCCGCTGCCTTCCAGCGGGAGAAGGACGAGCAGTACTTC. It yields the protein CASSPAAFQREKDEQYF. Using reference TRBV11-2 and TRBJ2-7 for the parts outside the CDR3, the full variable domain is EAGVAQSPRYKIIEKRQSVAFWCNPISGHATLYWYQQILGQGPKLLIQFQNNGVVDDSQLPKDRFSAERLKGVDSTLKIQPAKLEDSAVYLCASSPAAFQREKDEQYFGPGTRLTVT.

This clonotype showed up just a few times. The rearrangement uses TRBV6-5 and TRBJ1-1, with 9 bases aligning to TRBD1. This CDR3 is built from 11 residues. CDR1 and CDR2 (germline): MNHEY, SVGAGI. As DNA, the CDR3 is TGTGCGACGATACAGGGGGCGGAGGCTTTCTTT. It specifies CATIQGAEAFF.

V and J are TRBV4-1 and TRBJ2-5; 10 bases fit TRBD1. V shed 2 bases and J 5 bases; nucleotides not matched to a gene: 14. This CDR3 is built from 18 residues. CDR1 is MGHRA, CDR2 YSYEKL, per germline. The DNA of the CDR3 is TGCGCCAGCAGCCAAAACCCTACCGGGACAGGGGAATTGGAGACCCAGTACTTC. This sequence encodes CASSQNPTGTGELETQYF.

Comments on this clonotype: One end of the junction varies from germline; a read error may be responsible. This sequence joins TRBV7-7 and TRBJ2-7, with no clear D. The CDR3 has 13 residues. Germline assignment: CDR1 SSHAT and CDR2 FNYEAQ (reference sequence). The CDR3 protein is CASSLGDGNEQYF. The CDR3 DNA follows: TGTGCTAGCAGCTTAGGTGACGGAAACGAGCAGTACTTC.

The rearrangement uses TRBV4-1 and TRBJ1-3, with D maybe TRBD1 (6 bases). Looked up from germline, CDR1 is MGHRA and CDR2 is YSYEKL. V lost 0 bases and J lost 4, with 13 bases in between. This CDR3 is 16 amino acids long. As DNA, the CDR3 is TGCGCCAGCAGCCAAGAAACGGGGGGACAAGGAAACACCATATATTTT. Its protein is CASSQETGGQGNTIYF.

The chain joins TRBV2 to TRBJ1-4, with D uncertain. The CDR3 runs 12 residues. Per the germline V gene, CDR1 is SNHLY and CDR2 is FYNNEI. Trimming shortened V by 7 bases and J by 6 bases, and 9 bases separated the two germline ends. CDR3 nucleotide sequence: TGTGCCAGCATCCGCAGCGATGAAAAACTGTTTTTT. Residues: CASIRSDEKLFF.

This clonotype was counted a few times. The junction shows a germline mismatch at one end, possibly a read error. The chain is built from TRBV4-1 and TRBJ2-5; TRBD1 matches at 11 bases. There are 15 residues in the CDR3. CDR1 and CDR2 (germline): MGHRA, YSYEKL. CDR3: CAGSQGTGGQETQYF. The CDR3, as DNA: TGCGCCGGCAGCCAAGGGACAGGGGGCCAAGAGACCCAGTACTTC.

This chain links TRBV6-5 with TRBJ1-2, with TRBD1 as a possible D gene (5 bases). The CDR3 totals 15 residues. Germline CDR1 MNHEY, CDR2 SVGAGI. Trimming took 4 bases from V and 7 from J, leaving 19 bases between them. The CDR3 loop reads CASSSSGVGFRGYTF. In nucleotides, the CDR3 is TGTGCCAGCAGTTCCTCGGGGGTAGGGTTCCGTGGCTACACCTTC.